This is a list of T cell receptor beta chains from one sample in a study of cytomegalovirus exposure and HLA in healthy donors. The assay was immunoSEQ multiplex PCR, and TCRdb's table has in-frame clones only and misses some. The sample consists of about 110,000 clones, around three quarters of them appearing once. Input material: PBMCs. The receptors come from a woman in her 30s in good health and CMV-seronegative. Each CDR3 is given with its conserved first and last residue. D genes are given only for firm matches. Rows give clone size only sometimes, using once, few, many, or a class for an expanded clone.

CDR3nt: TGTGCCAGCAGAATCGGACTAGACCAAGAGACCCAGTACTTC
CDR3aa: CASRIGLDQETQYF
abundance: NA
j_gene: TRBJ2-5
v_gene: TRBV6-6
d_gene: TRBD2

CDR3nt: TGTGCCAGCAGCCAAGGGGGTTACAATGAGCAGTTCTTC
CDR3aa: CASSQGGYNEQFF
abundance: NA
j_gene: TRBJ2-1
v_gene: TRBV7-9
d_gene: NA

CDR3nt: TGTGCCAGCAGCTTACTTTCAGTCAGTTCCTACGAGCAGTACTTC
CDR3aa: CASSLLSVSSYEQYF
abundance: once
j_gene: TRBJ2-7
v_gene: TRBV28
d_gene: NA

CDR3nt: TGTGCCAGCAGTCGTTATACCGGGGAGCTGTTTTTT
CDR3aa: CASSRYTGELFF
abundance: NA
j_gene: TRBJ2-2
v_gene: TRBV28
d_gene: NA

CDR3nt: TGTGCCAGCAGCTCACAAGTAGCGACTCTCTCCAATGAGCAGTTCTTC
CDR3aa: CASSSQVATLSNEQFF
abundance: NA
j_gene: TRBJ2-1
v_gene: TRBV7-9
d_gene: NA

CDR3nt: TGTGCCAGCAGCTTAACGTCGGGGTACGAGCAGTACTTC
CDR3aa: CASSLTSGYEQYF
abundance: NA
j_gene: TRBJ2-7
v_gene: TRBV7-3
d_gene: NA

CDR3nt: TGTGCCAGCAGCTTAGAAAGGACAGGGAGCTCCTACGAGCAGTACTTC
CDR3aa: CASSLERTGSSYEQYF
abundance: NA
j_gene: TRBJ2-7
v_gene: TRBV7-9
d_gene: TRBD1

CDR3nt: TGTGCCAGTAGTAAGGACGGGGAAGAGACCCAGTACTTC
CDR3aa: CASSKDGEETQYF
abundance: NA
j_gene: TRBJ2-5
v_gene: TRBV19
d_gene: NA

CDR3nt: TGTGCCTGGAGTGAACACACTAGCAATCAGCCCCAGCATTTT
CDR3aa: CAWSEHTSNQPQHF
abundance: NA
j_gene: TRBJ1-5
v_gene: TRBV30
d_gene: NA

CDR3nt: TGCGCCAGCAGCACCGGGACAGTCTCCCACGAGCAGTACTTC
CDR3aa: CASSTGTVSHEQYF
abundance: NA
j_gene: TRBJ2-7
v_gene: TRBV5-1
d_gene: TRBD1

CDR3nt: TGTGCCAGCAGTGACCAAGAGGAGGGTGGTCAGCCCCAGCATTTT
CDR3aa: CASSDQEEGGQPQHF
abundance: NA
j_gene: TRBJ1-5
v_gene: TRBV6-4
d_gene: NA

CDR3nt: TGTGCCAGCAGTACACTAAGGACAGGCGAGGGCTACACCTTC
CDR3aa: CASSTLRTGEGYTF
abundance: NA
j_gene: TRBJ1-2
v_gene: TRBV28
d_gene: TRBD1

CDR3nt: TGCGCCAGCAGCCAGGGTAGCGGGGGGCTACACAATGAGCAGTTCTTC
CDR3aa: CASSQGSGGLHNEQFF
abundance: NA
j_gene: TRBJ2-1
v_gene: TRBV4-3
d_gene: TRBD2

CDR3nt: TGTGCCACTGGCGACAGGAACACTGGAAACACCATATATTTT
CDR3aa: CATGDRNTGNTIYF
abundance: few
j_gene: TRBJ1-3
v_gene: TRBV10-3
d_gene: NA

CDR3nt: TGTGCCAGCAAGCTTGTCCTGAACACTGAAGCTTTCTTT
CDR3aa: CASKLVLNTEAFF
abundance: NA
j_gene: TRBJ1-1
v_gene: TRBV6-5
d_gene: NA

CDR3nt: TGTGCCAGCTCTACCAGGGGGAATCAGCCCCAGCATTTT
CDR3aa: CASSTRGNQPQHF
abundance: NA
j_gene: TRBJ1-5
v_gene: TRBV27
d_gene: TRBD1

CDR3nt: TGTGCCAGCAGCTTTCAGGCGGGGACTCTGAATGGAAACACCATATATTTT
CDR3aa: CASSFQAGTLNGNTIYF
abundance: few
j_gene: TRBJ1-3
v_gene: TRBV7-6
d_gene: NA

CDR3nt: TGTGCCAGCAGCCCCCAACAGGGCTCCTACGAGCAGTACTTC
CDR3aa: CASSPQQGSYEQYF
abundance: NA
j_gene: TRBJ2-7
v_gene: TRBV28
d_gene: NA

CDR3nt: TGTGCCAGCATGGGCAGGGAAGAAAAAGAGACCCAGTACTTC
CDR3aa: CASMGREEKETQYF
abundance: NA
j_gene: TRBJ2-5
v_gene: TRBV5-4
d_gene: NA

CDR3nt: TGTGCCTGGGCCGGAGGGACAGCTCTTAACTATGGCTACACCTTC
CDR3aa: CAWAGGTALNYGYTF
abundance: NA
j_gene: TRBJ1-2
v_gene: TRBV30
d_gene: TRBD1

CDR3nt: TGTGCCTGGAGTGCGGGACAGGGGGCGAGTCAGCCCCAGCATTTT
CDR3aa: CAWSAGQGASQPQHF
abundance: NA
j_gene: TRBJ1-5
v_gene: TRBV30
d_gene: TRBD1

CDR3nt: TGTGCCACCAGCGGGATCTCGGGGACCGGGGAGCTGTTTTTT
CDR3aa: CATSGISGTGELFF
abundance: NA
j_gene: TRBJ2-2
v_gene: TRBV15
d_gene: NA

CDR3nt: TGTGCCAGCAGGAGAGAGACAGGGGCCGATGAAGCTTTCTTT
CDR3aa: CASRRETGADEAFF
abundance: once
j_gene: TRBJ1-1
v_gene: TRBV19
d_gene: TRBD1

CDR3nt: TGTGCCAGCAGCTATCAAACTAGCGGGGGGAACGAGCAGTACTTC
CDR3aa: CASSYQTSGGNEQYF
abundance: few
j_gene: TRBJ2-7
v_gene: TRBV7-2
d_gene: TRBD2

CDR3nt: TGTGCCTGGAGCCCCACTTCGACGGGAGAGACCCAGTACTTC
CDR3aa: CAWSPTSTGETQYF
abundance: NA
j_gene: TRBJ2-5
v_gene: TRBV30
d_gene: NA

CDR3nt: TGTGCCAGCAGCTCGACAGGGTTGGCCAATCAGCCCCAGCATTTT
CDR3aa: CASSSTGLANQPQHF
abundance: few
j_gene: TRBJ1-5
v_gene: TRBV11-2
d_gene: TRBD1

CDR3nt: TGTGCCAGCAGGACCAGGCAGGGCAGAAACACCATATATTTT
CDR3aa: CASRTRQGRNTIYF
abundance: few
j_gene: TRBJ1-3
v_gene: TRBV6-1
d_gene: NA

CDR3nt: TGTGCCAGCAGCGGAGATGGGACAGCTGGAAACACCATATATTTT
CDR3aa: CASSGDGTAGNTIYF
abundance: NA
j_gene: TRBJ1-3
v_gene: TRBV11-2
d_gene: TRBD1

CDR3nt: TGTGCCAGCAGTCAACCGGGACTCACCCAAGAGACCCAGTACTTC
CDR3aa: CASSQPGLTQETQYF
abundance: NA
j_gene: TRBJ2-5
v_gene: TRBV13
d_gene: NA

CDR3nt: TGCAGCGTTGCGAGCGGGCGCTACGAGCAGTACTTC
CDR3aa: CSVASGRYEQYF
abundance: NA
j_gene: TRBJ2-7
v_gene: TRBV29-1
d_gene: NA

CDR3nt: TGTGCCAGCAACTCCGGGACAGGGGCAGGGGGGGAGCTGTTTTTT
CDR3aa: CASNSGTGAGGELFF
abundance: once
j_gene: TRBJ2-2
v_gene: TRBV5-4
d_gene: TRBD1

CDR3nt: TGTGCCAGCAGCCAAGAACGCATGGGAAGCGGTGCGAACACCGGGGAGCTGTTTTTT
CDR3aa: CASSQERMGSGANTGELFF
abundance: NA
j_gene: TRBJ2-2
v_gene: TRBV4-2
d_gene: NA

CDR3nt: TGTGCCAGCAGCTTGACAGCGAACACCGGGGAGCTGTTTTTT
CDR3aa: CASSLTANTGELFF
abundance: NA
j_gene: TRBJ2-2
v_gene: TRBV5-6
d_gene: NA

CDR3nt: TGTGCCAGCAGCTTAAGGGGGACAGGGGGCACGGATACGCAGTATTTT
CDR3aa: CASSLRGTGGTDTQYF
abundance: NA
j_gene: TRBJ2-3
v_gene: TRBV7-2
d_gene: TRBD1

CDR3nt: TGTGCCACCAGCATAGCGGGAAGGAACACCGGGGAGCTGTTTTTT
CDR3aa: CATSIAGRNTGELFF
abundance: NA
j_gene: TRBJ2-2
v_gene: TRBV15
d_gene: TRBD2

CDR3nt: TGTGCCAGCAGCCCCGCGGACTATAATTCACCCCTCCACTTT
CDR3aa: CASSPADYNSPLHF
abundance: NA
j_gene: TRBJ1-6
v_gene: TRBV7-6
d_gene: NA

CDR3nt: TGTGCCAGCAGCCAACGGGACAGGGGCTACGAGCAGTACTTC
CDR3aa: CASSQRDRGYEQYF
abundance: NA
j_gene: TRBJ2-7
v_gene: TRBV4-2
d_gene: TRBD1

CDR3nt: TGTGCCAGCAGCTTTGACAGGGGAGAGGAGCTGTTTTTT
CDR3aa: CASSFDRGEELFF
abundance: NA
j_gene: TRBJ2-2
v_gene: TRBV7-2
d_gene: TRBD1

CDR3nt: TGTGCCAGCAGCGCACGGCAGGTCGGGGGGCAGTTCTTC
CDR3aa: CASSARQVGGQFF
abundance: NA
j_gene: TRBJ2-1
v_gene: TRBV9
d_gene: NA

CDR3nt: TGTGCCACCAAAAGACAGGTGAGCACAGATACGCAGTATTTT
CDR3aa: CATKRQVSTDTQYF
abundance: NA
j_gene: TRBJ2-3
v_gene: TRBV10-3
d_gene: NA

CDR3nt: TGTGCAACCACACGGAAGGGGGCTGGAGCCGGGGAGCTGTTTTTT
CDR3aa: CATTRKGAGAGELFF
abundance: NA
j_gene: TRBJ2-2
v_gene: TRBV7-2
d_gene: TRBD1

CDR3nt: TGCGCCAGCAGTCGACCCGGGACTAGCGGGTCCCGGGAGCAGTTCTTC
CDR3aa: CASSRPGTSGSREQFF
abundance: NA
j_gene: TRBJ2-1
v_gene: TRBV5-1
d_gene: TRBD2

CDR3nt: TGTGCCAGCAGCGAACAGGGGACAGGTACGGGCAATGAGCAGTTCTTC
CDR3aa: CASSEQGTGTGNEQFF
abundance: few
j_gene: TRBJ2-1
v_gene: TRBV9
d_gene: TRBD1

CDR3nt: TGTGCCAGCAGTTACGATGGCATAAACTATGGCTACACCTTC
CDR3aa: CASSYDGINYGYTF
abundance: NA
j_gene: TRBJ1-2
v_gene: TRBV6-5
d_gene: NA

CDR3nt: TGTGCCAGCAGCACCCTCACAGGGATAAGAGTCTACGAGCAGTACTTC
CDR3aa: CASSTLTGIRVYEQYF
abundance: NA
j_gene: TRBJ2-7
v_gene: TRBV28
d_gene: NA

CDR3nt: TGCAGCGGAGCCGGGACTAGCAAGAGTGCATACGAGCAGTACTTC
CDR3aa: CSGAGTSKSAYEQYF
abundance: NA
j_gene: TRBJ2-7
v_gene: TRBV29-1
d_gene: TRBD2

CDR3nt: TGTGCCTGCGGACAGGGTGATCAGCCCCAGCATTTT
CDR3aa: CACGQGDQPQHF
abundance: NA
j_gene: TRBJ1-5
v_gene: TRBV30
d_gene: TRBD1

CDR3nt: TGTGCCAGCAGCTTAGTTCGGGATCCCTACGAGCAGTACTTC
CDR3aa: CASSLVRDPYEQYF
abundance: NA
j_gene: TRBJ2-7
v_gene: TRBV11-1
d_gene: NA

CDR3nt: TGTGCCATCAGCGCCTCGGCGAGGTTTTCCTACGAGCAGTACTTC
CDR3aa: CAISASARFSYEQYF
abundance: NA
j_gene: TRBJ2-7
v_gene: TRBV10-3
d_gene: NA

CDR3nt: TGCAGCGGTGAGGACAGACCGTACCAAGAGACCCAGTACTTC
CDR3aa: CSGEDRPYQETQYF
abundance: NA
j_gene: TRBJ2-5
v_gene: TRBV29-1
d_gene: NA

CDR3nt: TGTGCCAGCAGACGTAGCGGGGGGAACAACGCCGAGCAGTACTTC
CDR3aa: CASRRSGGNNAEQYF
abundance: few
j_gene: TRBJ2-7
v_gene: TRBV27
d_gene: TRBD2

CDR3nt: TGTGCCAGCAGCTCCTACCTAGCGGAGCAGTTCTTC
CDR3aa: CASSSYLAEQFF
abundance: once
j_gene: TRBJ2-1
v_gene: TRBV7-2
d_gene: NA

CDR3nt: TGTGCCAGCAGCAGGACAGGGGGAATGAACACTGAAGCTTTCTTT
CDR3aa: CASSRTGGMNTEAFF
abundance: many
j_gene: TRBJ1-1
v_gene: TRBV5-5
d_gene: TRBD1

CDR3nt: TGTGCCTGGAGTGTTGGGACTAGCTATGAGCAGTTCTTC
CDR3aa: CAWSVGTSYEQFF
abundance: once
j_gene: TRBJ2-1
v_gene: TRBV30
d_gene: TRBD2

CDR3nt: TGTGCCAGCAGCTTTCGGGGGGCCCCAACAGATACGCAGTATTTT
CDR3aa: CASSFRGAPTDTQYF
abundance: NA
j_gene: TRBJ2-3
v_gene: TRBV5-4
d_gene: NA

CDR3nt: TGTGCCAGCAGCTCGTTAAAAAGACAGGGGAGGAGAGGCGGCTACACCTTC
CDR3aa: CASSSLKRQGRRGGYTF
abundance: NA
j_gene: TRBJ1-2
v_gene: TRBV11-2
d_gene: TRBD1

CDR3nt: TGTGCCAGCAGTCTGGGCAGCAGGGAGACCCAGTACTTC
CDR3aa: CASSLGSRETQYF
abundance: NA
j_gene: TRBJ2-5
v_gene: TRBV7-9
d_gene: NA

CDR3nt: TGCGCCAGCAGCCAAGAAAGTGAGTACGAGCAGTACTTC
CDR3aa: CASSQESEYEQYF
abundance: NA
j_gene: TRBJ2-7
v_gene: TRBV4-1
d_gene: NA

CDR3nt: TGTGCCAGCAGCACCTTGGGGCCAAAATACAATGAGCAGTTCTTC
CDR3aa: CASSTLGPKYNEQFF
abundance: NA
j_gene: TRBJ2-1
v_gene: TRBV5-6
d_gene: NA